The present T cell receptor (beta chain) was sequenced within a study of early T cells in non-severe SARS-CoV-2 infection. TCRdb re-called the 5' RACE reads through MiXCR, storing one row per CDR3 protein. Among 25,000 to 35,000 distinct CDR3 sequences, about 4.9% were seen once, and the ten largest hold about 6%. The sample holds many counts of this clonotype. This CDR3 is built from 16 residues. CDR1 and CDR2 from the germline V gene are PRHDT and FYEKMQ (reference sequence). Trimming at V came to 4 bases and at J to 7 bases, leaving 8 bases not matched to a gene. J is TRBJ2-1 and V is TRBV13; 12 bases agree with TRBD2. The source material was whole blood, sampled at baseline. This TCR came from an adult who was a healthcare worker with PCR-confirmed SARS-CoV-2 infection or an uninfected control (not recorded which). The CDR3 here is CASSSRLAGVLNEQFF. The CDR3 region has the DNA TGTGCCAGCAGCTCAAGACTAGCGGGAGTGCTGAATGAGCAGTTCTTC.